This T cell receptor (beta chain) was documented in a study of blood T cell repertoires in COVID-19. Study summary: T cells, B-cell-depleted T cells, or PBMCs supplied cDNA or gDNA.

Generated by immunoSEQ multiplex PCR, the TCRdb table keeps only in-frame clones and is missing some. The data contain approximately 280,000 clones, roughly 80% of them seen just once; the ten biggest clones take up more than 1.4%. The CDR3 is made up of 15 amino acids. CDR1 and CDR2 (germline): LNHNV, YYDKDF (reference sequence). V was pared by 0 bases and J by 9 bases, with 10 bases of the junction left unmatched. Sequences were obtained from peripheral blood. This TCR derives from a human donor with COVID-19, enrolled during active disease. The donor label of this sample is uncertain. The chain carries TRBV15 and TRBJ1-2; 7 nucleotides line up with TRBD1. Written as DNA, the CDR3 is TGTGCCACCAGCAGAGATATGAACCCAGGGGGTCGCTACACCTTC. Protein product: CATSRDMNPGGRYTF. Combining the CDR3 with reference TRBV15 and TRBJ1-2 gives the whole variable domain DAMVIQNPRYQVTQFGKPVTLSCSQTLNHNVMYWYQQKSSQAPKLLFHYYDKDFNNEADTPDNFQSRRPNTSFCFLDIRSPGLGDTAMYLCATSRDMNPGGRYTFGSGTRLTVV.